The present entry profiles one T cell receptor beta chain with its context. The data derive from a study of blood T cell repertoires in COVID-19. Germline trimming cut 2 bases from V and 1 base from J; bases unmatched to any gene: 5. The germline V gene has CDR1 SGHKS and CDR2 YYEKEE (reference sequence). CDR3 size: 16 residues. Data came from immunoSEQ multiplex PCR; TCRdb stores just in-frame clones and leaves some out. The table includes a few hundred thousand clones, 89% detected once. Participants spanned ages roughly 18 to 90 years and resided in 20 to 30 US areas. The V gene is TRBV5-5, the J gene TRBJ1-5; 8 nucleotides line up with TRBD1. What was sequenced was PBMCs or T cells enriched from blood (not recorded which). This clonotype originated in an older woman who had recovered from COVID-19. The CDR3 nucleotides read TGTGCCAGCAGCTTCCGGACAGGGAAAAGCAATCAGCCCCAGCATTTT. It codes for CASSFRTGKSNQPQHF.